The TCR beta chain described here comes from a study of cytomegalovirus exposure and HLA in healthy donors (dated by TCRdb to 2016 to 2017). Background for the entire study: An earlier analysis of approximately 600 of the donors reported approximately 300 Gb of sequence data and some 120 million unique TCR beta sequences from roughly 180 million T cells. Roughly 320 gigabases of sequencing data and 91 million or so unique TCR sequences made up an early release that covered several hundred HLA-typed donors. The genetic ancestry cluster associated with self-reported Caucasian donors included roughly four fifths of the roughly 400 genotyped donors. The aim of the study was to test whether cataloging public T cell receptors could identify signatures of past pathogen exposure. The study used immunosequencing to profile the T cell repertoires of approximately 650 subjects and linked those repertoires to cytomegalovirus serostatus. Along with the approximately 700-subject first cohort, a separate validation cohort of some 130 different subjects was used. To predict cytomegalovirus infection status, the study combined high-throughput TCR immunosequencing, statistical association of individual TCRs with disease status, and machine learning. To study patterns of TCR occurrence, a later analysis re-analyzed previously published TCR beta repertoires from 666 donors and added high-resolution HLA genotyping. Rather than using new phenotypic data, the later analysis identified candidate immune exposures from TCR beta sequences and from how often those sequences occurred across donors. An earlier analysis of more than 450 of the donors used high-throughput TCR beta sequencing to judge whether each TCR beta V gene segment behaved as functional or pseudogenic. Donor age, sex, ethnicity and CMV serostatus were collected together with the repertoire data. Genome-wide SNP genotypes for about 65% of the roughly 700 donors were used in a later genetic analysis, which treated that subset as a discovery cohort. All discovery cohort repertoires had been generated on a single sequencing platform. Both class I and class II loci were covered by HLA typing, at four-digit resolution. The number of typed donors differed by locus: 629-630 for A, B, C, DRB1 and DQB1; some 500 for DQA1; around 610 for DPA1; and 400 to 480 for DPB1. Four or five DR-DQ haplotypes were treated as single units for association and clustering because of strong linkage in the cohort. On average, 235,054 unique TCR beta nucleotide sequences were sequenced per donor among about 400 genotyped donors of the cohort, with around 19% of those sequences being non-productive. Beyond this particular receptor, the publication reports: According to a later analysis, parvovirus B19, influenza, CMV and Epstein-Barr virus appeared linked to several top co-occurrence clusters. A later genetic analysis reported fewer N-insertions in productive TCRs among donors in an Asian-associated ancestry cluster than the 666-donor mean. In an earlier analysis of around 500 of the donors, most TCR beta V segments appeared in productive rearrangements about 90% or about 30% of the time, broadly matching IMGT annotations. A cluster of highly shared sequence variants was judged likely to represent a technical artifact of the sequencing pipeline. A later genetic analysis associated a missense DCLRE1C variant with V-gene and J-gene trimming of TCR beta chains, and an independent cohort replicated the association. A further reported finding was that TCR beta sequences accurately predicted the HLA-A and HLA-B alleles for most subjects in the first cohort. The classifier was reported to diagnose cytomegalovirus status with high specificity and sensitivity in both the original cohort and the validation cohort. The study gave a list of roughly 150 TCR beta chains associated with cytomegalovirus. In a later analysis, most CMV-associated TCR beta chains were found to appear HLA-restricted, with HLA associations seemingly driven largely by CMV exposure. Because some donors lacked HLA typing at each locus, the association tests relied only on the typed subset. Compared with equally common non-associated chains, HLA-associated TCR beta chains in a later analysis were more clonally expanded and had lower generation probabilities. According to the authors, the approach could potentially be generalized to other disease states and immunological phenotypes. Linkage disequilibrium might explain the correlated functional status among segregating V segments, but an unknown experimental factor could not be ruled out. While some public TCRs were present in many individuals, most TCR sequences turned up only very rarely across donors. A few of the identified cytomegalovirus-associated TCR beta chains were confirmed in vitro to be specific for cytomegalovirus antigens. Roughly uniform sequencing depth across donors was assumed in presence/absence analyses, although this assumption may not hold. Because counts were too low, about 15 rarely observed V segments, including chromosome 9 orphons, were left out of the earlier analysis of a few hundred of the donors. Specific HLA alleles were associated with 16,951 TCR beta sequences at a false discovery rate of 0.05 in a later analysis. Assigning TCR associations to individual alleles was difficult when HLA alleles, especially DR and DQ, strongly co-occurred. Only TCR beta chains were sequenced in this cohort, and the absence of alpha or paired-chain data limited detectable features. For the cohort, immune exposure information was limited to CMV serostatus. The 87-base-pair reads could not distinguish some IMGT-functional V segments, including TRBV6-2 and TRBV6-3, so those segments were excluded. According to a later analysis, TCR association rates differed among HLA loci, with DRB1 alleles showing the most associated TCRs and HLA-C alleles showing the fewest.

Receptor amplification or capture employed the immunoSEQ multiplex PCR assay. The multiplex PCR relied on a mix of 60 forward primers for TCR Vbeta segments and 13 reverse primers for TCR Jbeta segments. Amplification of the CDR3 region of rearranged TCR beta genes was performed with a multiplex PCR assay on genomic DNA. The Illumina HiSeq System was used to sequence the amplified TCR beta libraries as 87-base-pair reads. On the authors' methods: A later analysis counted approximately 74 million unique TCR beta chains across the 550 to 800 repertoires, and approximately 11 million of these chains were shared by at least two donors. A nearest-neighbor algorithm error-corrected the raw reads and collapsed the reads into unique sequences, merging closely related sequences to remove PCR and sequencing errors. CDR3 sequences were aligned to IMGT reference sequences to assign V, D and J gene segments. For a sequence to be retained, a match of at least six nucleotides to both a V gene segment and a J gene segment was required. A rearrangement counted as productive if the CDR3 had no stop codons and remained in frame with V and J, and every other rearrangement counted as non-productive. CDR3 was defined according to IMGT convention as the region running from the second conserved V-encoded cysteine to the conserved J-encoded phenylalanine. The earlier analysis of some 550 of the donors excluded any sequence lacking an unambiguous match to a single V gene segment. In an earlier analysis of approximately 500 of the donors, a V segment was called functional when productive rearrangements were above 56.7%, and segregating when the standard deviation between donors exceeded 5%. A statistical classification framework was built to diagnose cytomegalovirus status from the catalog of TCR beta chain sequences. In a later analysis, TCR nucleotide sequences were compared against IMGT/GENE-DB human TR gene sequences so that V and J genes could be assigned. In a later analysis, CDR3 sequences and most-parsimonious VDJ recombination scenarios were assigned using the TCRdist pipeline. In a later analysis, each TCR beta chain was defined by its CDR3 amino acid sequence together with its V-gene family, and reads without a unique V-gene family were excluded. As a way to deal with suspected cross-contamination and a sequencing artifact, a later analysis dropped roughly 620 nucleotide sequences that were highly shared and had low generation probability. In a later analysis, a clonal expansion index for each public chain was calculated from normalized within-repertoire ranks of inferred template counts. A later analysis computed generation probabilities with a VDJ recombination model fitted to out-of-frame rearrangements, and checked the results against IGoR. In a later analysis, hypergeometric tests were used to score TCR-TCR, TCR-HLA and TCR-CMV co-occurrence, with a repertoire-size bias correction applied to TCR pairs. False discovery rates were estimated in a later analysis by permuting HLA or CMV assignments 20 times. In a later analysis, co-occurring TCRs were grouped with DBSCAN, and TCRdist sequence similarity was added when clustering was performed within HLA-allele-positive subsets. Co-occurrence clustering excluded repertoires with fewer than 30,000 or more than 120,000 public chains, plus five with anomalous nucleotide sharing. In TCRdb, the immuneACCESS table is reduced to in-frame sequences with V and J assigned. These tables do not hold every clone; where another copy was compared, an unresolved V gene accounts for under half, and the others remain unexplained. For V, J and clone size, that table is used; D and trimming come from the DNA. For this sample the table gives around 200,000 clones, of which approximately 88% were detected only once. 2% to 3% of the sample is taken by the ten largest.

Comment on this clone: It has no known antigen specificity. Base qualities are missing; no much larger clone stands one base away.

From the cysteine through the phenylalanine, the CDR3 covers 14 amino acids. Left in the record is the CDR3 DNA by itself, 42 bases read in frame from the first base. From the germline V gene, CDR1 is SGHTA and CDR2 is FQGNSA. The junction carries 9 bases between V and J, which are trimmed by 0 bases and 6 bases respectively. In total, just over 650 healthy bone marrow donors made up the cohort. Cohort members were all nominally healthy when sampled, although unrecorded immune exposures were likely present. The donor tested CMV seropositive, placing the donor among the roughly 300 seropositive members of the cohort. A peripheral blood sample was provided by each donor, and peripheral blood mononuclear cells were used for TCR beta sequencing. The Qiagen DNeasy Blood Extraction Kit was used to extract genomic DNA from the blood cell samples.

The TCR comes from a woman in her forties or fifties in good health and CMV-seropositive. What was sequenced was PBMCs. The rearrangement combines TRBV7-2 with TRBJ1-5; the D gene is perhaps TRBD1, from 5 matching bases. The CDR3 reads as follows: CASSLAQGSQPQHF. The nucleotide sequence is TGTGCCAGCAGCTTAGCGCAGGGCAGTCAGCCCCAGCATTTT.